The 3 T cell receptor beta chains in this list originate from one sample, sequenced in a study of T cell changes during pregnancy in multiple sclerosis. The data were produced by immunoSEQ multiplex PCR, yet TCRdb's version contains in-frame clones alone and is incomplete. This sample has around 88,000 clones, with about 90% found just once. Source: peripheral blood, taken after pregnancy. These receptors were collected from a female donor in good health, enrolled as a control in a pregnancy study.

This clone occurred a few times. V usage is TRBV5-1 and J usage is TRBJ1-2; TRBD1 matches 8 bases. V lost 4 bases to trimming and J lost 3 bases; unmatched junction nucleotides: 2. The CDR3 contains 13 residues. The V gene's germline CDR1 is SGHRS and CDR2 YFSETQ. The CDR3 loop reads CASSGTGDYGYTF. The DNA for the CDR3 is TGCGCCAGCAGCGGGACAGGAGACTATGGCTACACCTTC.

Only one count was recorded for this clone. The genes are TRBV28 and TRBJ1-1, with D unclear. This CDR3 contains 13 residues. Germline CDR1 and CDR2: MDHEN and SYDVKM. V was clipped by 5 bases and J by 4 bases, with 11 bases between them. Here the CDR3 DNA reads TGTGCCAGCAGTCCAGTCTGGAGCACTGAAGCTTTCTTT. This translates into CASSPVWSTEAFF.

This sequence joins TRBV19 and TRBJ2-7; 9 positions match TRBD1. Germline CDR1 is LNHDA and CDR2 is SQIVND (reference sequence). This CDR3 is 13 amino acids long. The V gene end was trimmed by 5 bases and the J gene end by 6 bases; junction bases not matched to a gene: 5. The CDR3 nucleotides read TGTGCCAGTAGTGGGGACAGGGTTAGCGAGCAGTACTTC. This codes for CASSGDRVSEQYF. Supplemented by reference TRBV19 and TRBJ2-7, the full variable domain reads DGGITQSPKYLFRKEGQNVTLSCEQNLNHDAMYWYRQDPGQGLRLIYYSQIVNDFQKGDIAEGYSVSREKKESFPLTVTSAQKNPTAFYLCASSGDRVSEQYFGPGTRLTVT.